The entry below gives a single TCR beta chain sequence along with its context. This sample was taken from a study of blood T cell repertoires in COVID-19. Across the whole study: COVID-19 samples collected from the United States, Italy and Spain covered acute and convalescent phases. PBMCs, B-cell-depleted T cells, or T cells provided the cDNA or gDNA that made up the material.

V lost 0 bases to trimming and J lost 4 bases, with 12 bases between them. Germline V lookup: CDR1 MNHEY, CDR2 SVGAGI. This CDR3 comprises 15 residues. Authors' processing steps: Reference gene primer amplification gave nucleated cell count estimates. The table came from immunoSEQ multiplex PCR; TCRdb's copy has only in-frame clones and leaves some out. V and J calls and clone size follow that table, whereas D and trimming were derived from the DNA. The sample holds fewer than 250,000 clones, around 76% seen once. Participant-given clinical history determined each cohort assignment. The specimen sequenced was PBMCs or T cells enriched from blood (not recorded which). This receptor was identified in a woman aged 50 to 60 with acute COVID-19. The rearrangement joins TRBV6-5 to TRBJ1-2; D is perhaps TRBD1 (6 bases). The DNA for the CDR3 is TGTGCCAGCAGTTACTCGGCAGGGGAGTTCTATGGCTACACCTTC. Its protein is CASSYSAGEFYGYTF.